The 8 T cell receptor beta chains given below trace back to one sample, sequenced in a study of Graves' ophthalmopathy and Graves' hyperthyroidism. Investigators amplified TCR beta CDR3 regions from RNA transcripts. Amplification began with first-round RT-PCR using HTBI primers, then second-round multiplex PCR was performed. TCRdb used MiXCR to reprocess the multiplex PCR reads, holding one entry per CDR3 protein. This table has under 200,000 distinct CDR3 sequences, less than 45% appearing once. The source material was peripheral blood. These receptors all come from a woman aged 35 to 49 with Graves' ophthalmopathy.

This clonotype has at least ten counts. The V and J genes are TRBV30 and TRBJ2-2; D gene unclear. Germline values: CDR1 GTSNPN, CDR2 SVGIG (reference sequence). The V end was cut by 4 bases, the J end by 1 base, with 7 bases between. The CDR3 runs 13 residues. CDR3 region: CAWNGLNTGELFF. CDR3 in DNA: TGTGCCTGGAACGGGTTGAACACCGGGGAGCTGTTTTTT. The whole variable domain, filled in from reference TRBV30 and TRBJ2-2, reads SQTIHQWPATLVQPVGSPLSLECTVEGTSNPNLYWYRQAAGRGLQLLFYSVGIGQISSEVPQNLSASRPQDRQFILSSKKLLLSDSGFYLCAWNGLNTGELFFGEGSRLTVL.

The chain combines TRBV27 with TRBJ1-5; the D gene is possibly TRBD1 (6 bases). The germline V gene has CDR1 MNHEY and CDR2 SMNVEV (reference sequence). The CDR3 sequence is 16 residues long. The V end was cut by 6 bases, the J end by 4 bases, with 19 bases between. CDR3: CASSPYGWDTNQPQHF. CDR3 DNA: TGTGCCAGCAGCCCTTATGGGTGGGACACTAATCAGCCCCAGCATTTT.

The chain carries TRBV11-2 and TRBJ2-7; D is possibly TRBD2 (6 bases). The CDR3 is 16 amino acids. In germline, CDR1 is SGHAT, CDR2 FQNNGV. V dropped 5 bases and J dropped 2 bases, with 19 bases sitting between them. For the CDR3, the DNA is TGTGCCAGCAGCCCCCTTTCCGGACGCGGGACCTACGAGCAGTACTTC. Amino acid sequence: CASSPLSGRGTYEQYF.

There are many counts of this clonotype. The CDR3 nucleotides read TGCAGTGCTTGGACAGGGGGCCGGAGTACTGAAGCTTTCTTT. This gives the protein CSAWTGGRSTEAFF. This chain joins TRBV20-1 and TRBJ1-1; 11 bases are a match to TRBD1. Germline CDR1 reads DFQATT; CDR2 reads SNEGSKA (reference sequence). This CDR3 region has 14 residues. V lost 5 bases to trimming and J lost 5 bases; unmatched junction nucleotides: 7.

The chain uses TRBV24-1 and TRBJ1-1; D may be TRBD1 (5 bases). The V end lost 7 bases, the J end lost 5 bases, and 13 bases lay between the germline ends. This CDR3 is 13 amino acids long. CDR1 and CDR2 from the germline V gene are KGHDR and SFDVKD. CDR3: CATRGTDLTEAFF. The CDR3 DNA follows: TGTGCCACCAGGGGGACGGACCTTACTGAAGCTTTCTTT.

V and J are TRBV28 and TRBJ2-4; D possibly matches TRBD1 or TRBD2 (5 bases each). CDR1 MDHEN and CDR2 SYDVKM come from the germline V gene. This CDR3 has 14 residues. Trimming stripped 6 bases from V and 8 bases from J, with 17 bases between. The CDR3 DNA reads as TGTGCCAGCAGCCGCCCCGTAAGGGGACACATTCAGTACTTC. The encoded protein is CASSRPVRGHIQYF.

V and J are TRBV6-1 and TRBJ2-7; TRBD1 matches at 7 bases. Germline assignment: CDR1 MNHNS and CDR2 SASEGT. V gave up 6 bases and J gave up 1 base; unmatched junction bases: 6. The CDR3 is made up of 14 amino acids. CDR3 protein: CASRGQQGSYEQYF. Written as DNA, the CDR3 is TGTGCCAGCAGGGGCCAACAGGGGTCCTACGAGCAGTACTTC.

This clonotype was seen many times. The genes are TRBV28 and TRBJ1-3, with D perhaps matching TRBD1 (6 bases). The CDR3 loop spans 16 amino acids. V lost 3 bases to trimming and J lost 4 bases, with 16 bases between them. The germline V gene has CDR1 MDHEN and CDR2 SYDVKM. CDR3 coding DNA: TGTGCCAGCAGTTTGTACTGGCAGGGGCGCGGAAACACCATATATTTT. Translating gives CASSLYWQGRGNTIYF.